What follows are 24 T cell receptor beta chains derived from one specimen sequenced in a study of metastatic and nonmetastatic thyroid tumors. Nobody among the patients had been given any treatment before thyroid surgery. Through MiXCR, TCRdb re-clonotyped the PCR reads. The sample has about 40,000 clones; over 15% are singletons. Sequenced input: tumor tissue. Receptor source: a female donor with papillary thyroid cancer or a benign thyroid nodule (not recorded which). Some clones in this sample may be carry-over from other donors' samples.

This chain uses TRBV6-1 with TRBJ1-2; D is ambiguous. This CDR3 is built from 11 residues. The V gene's germline CDR1 is MNHNS and CDR2 SASEGT. Trimming took 4 bases from V and 7 from J, leaving 7 bases between them. The CDR3 DNA reads TGTGCCAGCAGTGCTCTTCGTGGCTACACCTTC. As protein: CASSALRGYTF.

As to this clone: This may come from a read error, since a much larger clone is one base off. The chain links TRBV12-3 or TRBV12-4 to TRBJ2-6; 9 bases fit TRBD1. V dropped 3 bases and J dropped 0; count of bases not matched to a gene: 9. The CDR3 runs 19 residues. CDR3 DNA sequence: TGTGCCAGCAGTTTGGGGCTGGACAGGGGACTCTCTGGGGCCAACGTCCTGACTTTC. Its translation: CASSLGLDRGLSGANVLTF.

This clone was detected ten times or more. The genes are TRBV7-9 and TRBJ1-1; D is undetermined. Looked up from germline, CDR1 is SEHNR and CDR2 is FQNEAQ (reference sequence). The CDR3 sequence is 13 residues long. Trimming left V 5 bases short and J 4 bases short, with 11 bases between. CDR3 nucleotide sequence: TGTGCCAGCAGCCGCGCGGGTTCCACTGAAGCTTTCTTT. It specifies CASSRAGSTEAFF.

This clone was counted at least ten times. The V call is TRBV16, the J call TRBJ1-4; no firm D call. Trimming stripped 1 base from V and 0 bases from J, with 6 bases between. Germline V CDR1 and CDR2: KGHSY, FQNENV. The CDR3 length is 15 residues. The CDR3 DNA sequence: TGTGCCAGCAGCCAATATGGTGCAACTAATGAAAAACTGTTTTTT. Translation: CASSQYGATNEKLFF.

This clone came up a few times. Being one base from a much bigger clone, this may be a read error. The chain carries TRBV20-1 and TRBJ2-2; possibly TRBD1 for D (6 bases). CDR1 is DFQATT and CDR2 is SNEGSKA in the germline V gene (reference sequence). The V end was cut by 5 bases, the J end by 6 bases, with 13 bases between. The CDR3 contains 13 residues. In DNA form, the CDR3 reads TGCAGTGCTGCAGGGGTCGACGCCGGGGAGCTGTTTTTT. Amino acids: CSAAGVDAGELFF.

As regards this clone: Just one base apart from a much larger clone, this may be a read error. The sample holds other DNA sequences that translate to the same CDR3. CDR3 protein: CASGVETVGSSPLHF. The CDR3 coding sequence is TGTGCCAGCGGTGTGGAGACGGTTGGGAGTTCACCCCTCCACTTT. This chain joins TRBV6-1 and TRBJ1-6; D remains ambiguous. Germline assignment: CDR1 MNHNS and CDR2 SASEGT. V was shortened by 8 bases and J by 9 bases, with 20 bases between the two germline ends. The CDR3 spans 15 residues.

On this clone itself: Given a much more abundant clone one base away, this may be a read error. The rearrangement links TRBV12-5 to TRBJ2-7; 8 bases match TRBD1. CDR3 length: 14 residues. Germline CDR1 reads LGHNT; CDR2 reads FRNRAP. The V gene end was trimmed by 8 bases and the J gene end by 5 bases; junction bases not matched to a gene: 11. CDR3 sequence reads: CASCPRQGSHEQYF. CDR3 nucleotides: TGTGCTAGTTGTCCCCGACAGGGGTCCCACGAGCAGTACTTC. The full variable domain, rest sourced from reference TRBV12-5 and TRBJ2-7, is DARVTQTPRHKVTEMGQEVTMRCQPILGHNTVFWYRQTMMQGLELLAYFRNRAPLDDSGMPKDRFSAEMPDATLATLKIQPSEPRDSAVYFCASCPRQGSHEQYFGPGTRLTVT.

The rearrangement uses TRBV5-1 and TRBJ2-6; D not certain. Per germline, CDR1 SGHRS and CDR2 YFSETQ. V was cut by 9 bases and J by 0 bases, with 13 bases left in between. CDR3 length equals 15 residues. The CDR3, as DNA: TGCGCCATCCGCACTGCCCTCTCTGGGGCCAACGTCCTGACTTTC. It specifies CAIRTALSGANVLTF.

The chain is built from TRBV20-1 and TRBJ1-4, with D possibly being TRBD1 (5 bases). Germline CDR1 DFQATT, CDR2 SNEGSKA (reference sequence). Trimming cost V 4 bases and J 5 bases, with 14 bases left between them. The CDR3 runs to 14 residues. The CDR3 region has the DNA TGCAGTGCTACAAAGGACGGGGGAAATGAAAAACTGTTTTTT. Translating gives CSATKDGGNEKLFF.

This clone counts as medium-sized. The chain carries TRBV9 and TRBJ1-6; D might be TRBD1 (5 bases). The CDR3 spans 14 residues. Trimming left V 2 bases short and J 14 bases short, with 17 bases between. Germline lookup yields CDR1 SGDLS and CDR2 YYNGEE. The CDR3 reads CASSVGDLPGALHF. CDR3 bases: TGTGCCAGCAGCGTTGGGGACCTACCCGGGGCCCTCCACTTT.

This clone was recorded many times. The gene calls are TRBV24-1 and TRBJ2-1, with a tentative D call TRBD2 (5 bases). The CDR3 has 15 amino acids. Deletions cut 5 bases from V and 2 bases from J, with 12 bases between. From germline, CDR1 is KGHDR and CDR2 SFDVKD. The CDR3 nucleotides are TGTGCCACCAGTGTCAGTGACGGGACCTACAATGAGCAGTTCTTC. This sequence encodes CATSVSDGTYNEQFF.

In the case of this clone: Relative to the germline gene, one junction end is altered; a read error may explain this. This chain links TRBV28 with TRBJ2-6; tentatively, D is TRBD1 (6 bases). From germline, CDR1 is MDHEN and CDR2 SYDVKM. The CDR3 totals 15 residues. CDR3 in amino acids: CASSLRGSWANFLTF. In DNA form, the CDR3 reads TGTGCCAGCAGTTTAAGGGGGTCTTGGGCCAACTTCCTGACTTTC. The whole variable domain, remainder taken from reference TRBV28 and TRBJ2-6, is DVKVTQSSRYLVKRTGEKVFLECVQDMDHENMFWYRQDPGLGLRLIYFSYDVKMKEKGDIPEGYSVSREKKERFSLILESASTNQTSMYLCASSLRGSWANFLTFGAGSRLTVL.

This clone was observed many times. Other DNA variants within this sample encode the same CDR3. This sequence joins TRBV19 and TRBJ2-2; perhaps TRBD1 as D (6 bases). Trimming stripped 9 bases from V and 1 base from J, with 9 bases between. The CDR3 covers 13 residues. The germline V gene encodes CDR1 LNHDA and CDR2 SQIVND (reference sequence). Written as DNA, the CDR3 is TGTGCCAGCCCGGACAGGAACACCGGGGAGCTGTTTTTT. Protein: CASPDRNTGELFF.

This clone was counted many times. The J gene is TRBJ1-2, the V gene TRBV19; D remains unclear. V lost 6 bases and J lost 3, with 14 bases in between. CDR3 length equals 14 residues. Germline values: CDR1 LNHDA, CDR2 SQIVND (reference sequence). The CDR3 DNA follows: TGTGCCAGTAGCCCCGACATGTCCTACTATGGCTACACCTTC. It translates to CASSPDMSYYGYTF. Combining the CDR3 with reference TRBV19 and TRBJ1-2 gives the whole variable domain DGGITQSPKYLFRKEGQNVTLSCEQNLNHDAMYWYRQDPGQGLRLIYYSQIVNDFQKGDIAEGYSVSREKKESFPLTVTSAQKNPTAFYLCASSPDMSYYGYTFGSGTRLTVV.

This clone was seen more than once but under ten times. The chain employs TRBV27 and TRBJ2-1, with TRBD1 identical over 8 bases. CDR1 MNHEY and CDR2 SMNVEV come from the germline V gene (reference sequence). The CDR3 runs 18 residues. V lost 2 bases to trimming and J lost 0 bases; unmatched junction nucleotides: 9. CDR3 in amino acids: CASSLGDRGLSSYNEQFF. Written as DNA, the CDR3 is TGTGCCAGCAGTTTAGGAGACAGGGGCCTGAGCTCCTACAATGAGCAGTTCTTC.

This clone was seen once. This chain connects TRBV4-2 to TRBJ2-3; possibly TRBD1 or TRBD2 for D (5 bases each). Germline lookup yields CDR1 LGHNA and CDR2 YNFKEQ. CDR3 size: 17 residues. V gave up 5 bases and J gave up 1 base, with 19 bases separating them. CDR3 protein: CASSGAEVRGRTDTQYF. CDR3 DNA sequence: TGTGCCAGCAGCGGAGCGGAAGTCCGGGGACGCACAGATACGCAGTATTTT.

This clone was counted many times. The rearrangement uses TRBV10-1 and TRBJ2-3; D may be TRBD1 or TRBD2 (5 bases each). Trimming removed 0 bases at V and 1 base at J, with 5 bases between. There are 14 residues in the CDR3. Germline V gene data show CDR1 as WNHNN and CDR2 as SYGVQD (reference sequence). The CDR3 coding sequence is TGCGCCAGCAGTGAGTCGGGACGCACAGATACGCAGTATTTT. It is translated as CASSESGRTDTQYF.

The CDR3 DNA is TGTGCCAGCAGATCCCAGGGGTACACTGAAGCTTTCTTT. Its protein product is CASRSQGYTEAFF. This chain joins TRBV2 and TRBJ1-1; TRBD1 might be the D (6 bases). The germline gives CDR1 SNHLY, CDR2 FYNNEI. Between the trimmed V and J ends, which lost 6 bases and 3 bases, there was a span of 11 bases. The CDR3 has 13 residues.

The rearrangement links TRBV6-5 to TRBJ2-1; a weak D match, TRBD2 (7 bases). V was clipped by 0 bases and J by 8 bases, with 11 bases between them. CDR1 and CDR2 from the germline V gene are MNHEY and SVGAGI. There are 14 residues in the CDR3. The CDR3 DNA sequence: TGTGCCAGCAGTTACTCTCGAGGGGGGGATGAGCAGTTCTTC. It codes for CASSYSRGGDEQFF.

At least ten counts were recorded for this clone. This chain joins TRBV14 and TRBJ2-7; 8 bases are a match to TRBD2. V trimming: 4 bases; J trimming: 6 bases; junction bases outside the gene matches: 8. Germline V gene sequence: CDR1 SGHDN, CDR2 FVKESK. The CDR3 is 14 residues long. The CDR3 loop reads CASSPGLGVGEQYF. The CDR3 DNA sequence: TGTGCCAGCAGCCCGGGACTAGGTGTGGGCGAGCAGTACTTC.

This clone was seen a handful of times. The chain recombines TRBV6-1 with TRBJ1-1; D unresolved. Trimming shortened V by 6 bases and J by 6 bases, and 17 bases separated the two germline ends. This CDR3 is 14 amino acids long. Germline values: CDR1 MNHNS, CDR2 SASEGT. As DNA, the CDR3 is TGTGCCAGCAGGACGCTCAGGATGAGTGCTGAAGCTTTCTTT. Its protein product is CASRTLRMSAEAFF.

By its share, this clone is medium-sized (0.01 to 0.1%). The chain employs TRBV27 and TRBJ2-5; D unresolved. Trimming removed 3 bases at V and 0 bases at J, with 11 bases between. The CDR3 loop spans 15 amino acids. CDR1 is MNHEY, CDR2 SMNVEV, per germline (reference sequence). Here the CDR3 DNA reads TGTGCCAGCAGTTTTTCGTCAGGCAACCAAGAGACCCAGTACTTC. Residues: CASSFSSGNQETQYF.

Ten or more counts support this clone. The gene calls are TRBV30 and TRBJ2-2; D is uncertain. Trimming shortened V by 0 bases and J by 2 bases, and 10 bases separated the two germline ends. The CDR3 runs to 15 residues. CDR1 is GTSNPN, CDR2 SVGIG, per germline (reference sequence). The CDR3 protein is CAWSVAQSNTGELFF. Here the CDR3 DNA reads TGTGCCTGGAGTGTAGCCCAATCAAACACCGGGGAGCTGTTTTTT.

This clone has ten or more counts. The chain is built from TRBV20-1 and TRBJ2-6; 7 bases match TRBD1. V was pared by 1 base and J by 1 base, with 10 bases of the junction left unmatched. The CDR3 runs 18 residues. Germline lookup yields CDR1 DFQATT and CDR2 SNEGSKA (reference sequence). Here the CDR3 DNA reads TGCAGTGCTAGAGCCCGGGCTAAGGGGGCGTCTGGGGCCAACGTCCTGACTTTC. It is translated as CSARARAKGASGANVLTF.